This T cell receptor beta chain was recovered during a study of blood T cell repertoires in COVID-19. Study details: Material from acute and convalescent COVID-19 was sourced from the United States, Italy and Spain.

The V and J ends lost 2 bases and 10 bases respectively, with 9 bases between them. Germline loops: CDR1 MNHNY, CDR2 SVGAGI (reference sequence). This CDR3 has 13 amino acids. Data came from immunoSEQ multiplex PCR; TCRdb stores just in-frame clones and leaves some out. The top ten clones hold about 2.5% of a sample with around 260,000 clones, approximately 92% of them seen once. The Seattle site enrolled patients during active infection and followed them longitudinally. Sequenced input: peripheral blood. The chain recombines TRBV6-6 with TRBJ1-6; TRBD1 is a possible D gene (6 bases). The source is a person between 18 and 35 years old with COVID-19, enrolled during active disease. In DNA form, the CDR3 reads TGTGCCAGCAGTTACGTTACAGGGTCACCCCTCCACTTT. It yields the protein CASSYVTGSPLHF.